A selection of T cell receptor beta chains follows, all from one sample in a study of T cell changes during pregnancy in multiple sclerosis. Repertoires were generated with immunoSEQ multiplex PCR, while TCRdb's copy carries only in-frame clones and drops some. The sample contains some 40,000 clones, around nine tenths of which appear only once. Sequencing used CD4+ T cells from peripheral blood mononuclear cells, obtained before pregnancy. Receptors were obtained from a female donor with multiple sclerosis, enrolled in a pregnancy study. The CDR3 runs from the conserved cysteine through the conserved F or W. D genes are given only for firm matches. Clone size appears in some rows only: once, few, many, or a class for an expanded clone.

v_call: TRBV2; d_call: TRBD1; j_call: TRBJ2-7; clone_size: NA; cdr3_nt: TGTGCCAGCAGTGAAGTCGTGGGACAGAACAACGAGCAGTACTTC; cdr3_aa: CASSEVVGQNNEQYF
v_call: TRBV11-2; d_call: TRBD1; j_call: TRBJ1-1; clone_size: NA; cdr3_nt: TGTGCCAGCAGCCTAAGTTTGGACAGGGAAGCTTTCTTT; cdr3_aa: CASSLSLDREAFF
v_call: TRBV21-1; d_call: NA; j_call: TRBJ2-5; clone_size: NA; cdr3_nt: TGTGCCAGCAGCAAAGCAGGGACTAGGGACCAAGAGACCCAGTACTTC; cdr3_aa: CASSKAGTRDQETQYF
v_call: TRBV6-5; d_call: TRBD2; j_call: TRBJ2-5; clone_size: NA; cdr3_nt: TGTGCCAGCAGTTACGATTGGCGGGGGGGTCAAACCCAGTACTTC; cdr3_aa: CASSYDWRGGQTQYF
v_call: TRBV19; d_call: TRBD2; j_call: TRBJ2-7; clone_size: few; cdr3_nt: TGTGCCAGTAAGCGGGGTAATTCCTACGAGCAGTACTTC; cdr3_aa: CASKRGNSYEQYF
v_call: TRBV19; d_call: TRBD1; j_call: TRBJ2-7; clone_size: NA; cdr3_nt: TGTGCCAGTAGCGCACCGGGACAGGGGCCCTACGAGCAGTACTTC; cdr3_aa: CASSAPGQGPYEQYF
v_call: TRBV30; d_call: NA; j_call: TRBJ1-5; clone_size: NA; cdr3_nt: TGTGCCTGGACTCGGAGTAGCAATCAGCCCCAGCATTTT; cdr3_aa: CAWTRSSNQPQHF
v_call: TRBV5-4; d_call: NA; j_call: TRBJ1-1; clone_size: NA; cdr3_nt: TGTGCCAGCAGCTTGGGACCGCCAAATTATGACATGAACACTGAAGCTTTCTTT; cdr3_aa: CASSLGPPNYDMNTEAFF
v_call: TRBV28; d_call: TRBD1; j_call: TRBJ2-7; clone_size: NA; cdr3_nt: TGTGCCAGCGGGACCGGGACAGGGGTCGAGCAGTACTTC; cdr3_aa: CASGTGTGVEQYF
v_call: TRBV18; d_call: NA; j_call: TRBJ1-2; clone_size: NA; cdr3_nt: TGTGCCAGCTCACGGGCGGGAGACGGTTATGGCTACACCTTC; cdr3_aa: CASSRAGDGYGYTF
v_call: TRBV5-5; d_call: TRBD1; j_call: TRBJ2-5; clone_size: NA; cdr3_nt: TGTGCCAGCAGCTTGCAGACAGGGGAAGAGACCCAGTACTTC; cdr3_aa: CASSLQTGEETQYF
v_call: TRBV7-2; d_call: TRBD1; j_call: TRBJ1-2; clone_size: NA; cdr3_nt: TGTGCCAGCAGCTCCCGACAGGGAGAGGATGGCTACACCTTC; cdr3_aa: CASSSRQGEDGYTF
v_call: TRBV5-1; d_call: NA; j_call: TRBJ1-1; clone_size: NA; cdr3_nt: TGCGCCAGCAGCTTGGAGGCCACTAGGAACACTGAAGCTTTCTTT; cdr3_aa: CASSLEATRNTEAFF
v_call: TRBV6-4; d_call: TRBD1; j_call: TRBJ1-2; clone_size: NA; cdr3_nt: TGTGCCAGCAGGCCCGACAGGGGAAGGAGTGGCTACACCTTC; cdr3_aa: CASRPDRGRSGYTF
v_call: TRBV4-3; d_call: NA; j_call: TRBJ2-7; clone_size: NA; cdr3_nt: TGCGCCAGCAGCCAAGATGCCAGGGGCCCCCACTACGAGCAGTACTTC; cdr3_aa: CASSQDARGPHYEQYF
v_call: TRBV6-6; d_call: TRBD1; j_call: TRBJ1-3; clone_size: once; cdr3_nt: TGTGCCAGCAGTCCCCCTCGGACAGGCAGAGAAAACACCATATATTTT; cdr3_aa: CASSPPRTGRENTIYF
v_call: TRBV2; d_call: NA; j_call: TRBJ1-1; clone_size: few; cdr3_nt: TGTGCCAGTTCTGTTGGAGGCAGCCACACTGAAGCTTTCTTT; cdr3_aa: CASSVGGSHTEAFF
v_call: TRBV18; d_call: NA; j_call: TRBJ1-2; clone_size: NA; cdr3_nt: TGTGCCAGCTCACCCAACCCGGGCCGGACAAATGGCTACACCTTC; cdr3_aa: CASSPNPGRTNGYTF
v_call: TRBV5-1; d_call: TRBD1; j_call: TRBJ2-2; clone_size: NA; cdr3_nt: TGCGCCACCGAGGCCGGGACAGGCCTGACCGGGGAGCTGTTTTTT; cdr3_aa: CATEAGTGLTGELFF
v_call: TRBV4-3; d_call: NA; j_call: TRBJ1-2; clone_size: NA; cdr3_nt: TGCGCCAGCAGCCAAGGGGTCGGAGGAGATAACTATGGCTACACCTTC; cdr3_aa: CASSQGVGGDNYGYTF
v_call: TRBV7-2; d_call: TRBD1; j_call: TRBJ1-5; clone_size: NA; cdr3_nt: TGTGCCAGCAGCGGACAGGGCAATCAGCCCCAGCATTTT; cdr3_aa: CASSGQGNQPQHF